Described below is a single T cell receptor (beta chain) sequence and its context. The antigen is unknown. CDR1 and CDR2 (germline): SGHTA, FQGNSA. J was trimmed by 1 base and V by 4 bases; bases with no gene match: 2. The CDR3 runs 15 residues. These data are taken from a study of T-cell reconstitution after alpha-beta-depleted transplantation in children. Findings and caveats of the study: Day-60 TCRbeta diversity that was high in some patients was derived from surviving recipient T cells and thymic progenitors.

A TCRbeta library incorporating unique molecular identifiers was prepared. TCRdb reprocessed the PCR reads with MiXCR, giving one entry per CDR3 protein. Of fewer than 550,000 distinct CDR3 sequences in the sample, approximately 10% were seen once. The TCR comes from a female patient aged 2-9 years who had a stem cell transplant for aplastic anemia, so the T cells may come from the graft donor. This specimen consisted of PBMCs, mostly from graft donor cells, obtained 180 days after TCRalphabeta/CD19-depleted stem cell transplant. The chain recombines TRBV7-2 with TRBJ1-4; 8 bases agree with TRBD1. CDR3 residues: CASSSTGVTNEKLFF. The CDR3 coding sequence is TGTGCCAGCAGCTCGACAGGGGTAACTAATGAAAAACTGTTTTTT.